Listed below are T cell receptor beta chains from one sample, sequenced in a study of cytomegalovirus exposure and HLA in healthy donors. This table comes from immunoSEQ multiplex PCR, and its TCRdb copy is limited to in-frame clones, with some not included. The table includes roughly 100,000 clones, 82% detected once. Specimen: PBMCs. The receptors shown here come from a man aged 50 to 59 in good health and CMV-seronegative. Each CDR3 is given with its conserved first and last residue. A D gene is named only where the DNA matches it firmly. A clone size is listed for some rows: how often the clone was seen (once, few, many), or a class if it is expanded.

size	D	J	V	CDR3	DNA
NA	TRBD1	TRBJ2-5	TRBV5-4	CASSLAVGQGTTQYF	TGTGCCAGCAGCTTGGCAGTGGGACAGGGCACGACCCAGTACTTC
few	NA	TRBJ1-1	TRBV5-4	CASSLYPGPNEAFF	TGTGCCAGCAGCTTGTATCCAGGCCCGAATGAAGCTTTCTTT
NA	NA	TRBJ1-4	TRBV7-6	CASSLLKTAGSPNEKLFF	TGTGCCAGCAGCTTATTAAAGACAGCGGGGTCCCCTAATGAAAAACTGTTTTTT
NA	NA	TRBJ2-2	TRBV4-1	CASSQGQLNTGELFF	TGCGCCAGCAGCCAAGGTCAGTTGAACACCGGGGAGCTGTTTTTT
NA	NA	TRBJ2-7	TRBV30	CAWSDRAPYEQYF	TGTGCCTGGAGTGACAGGGCTCCCTACGAGCAGTACTTC
NA	TRBD1	TRBJ2-1	TRBV11-2	CASSSRQGLRYNEQFF	TGTGCCAGCAGCTCCCGACAGGGGCTTAGATACAATGAGCAGTTCTTC
NA	TRBD2	TRBJ2-7	TRBV7-9	CASSYGTSGVLRKQYF	TGTGCCAGCAGCTACGGGACTAGCGGGGTCCTACGAAAGCAGTACTTC
NA	TRBD1	TRBJ2-3	TRBV7-6	CASSNTGGSTQYF	TGTGCCAGCAGCAATACAGGGGGCTCAACGCAGTATTTT
NA	NA	TRBJ1-4	TRBV19	CASSMIAESNEKLFF	TGTGCCAGTAGTATGATTGCGGAATCTAATGAAAAACTGTTTTTT
NA	TRBD2	TRBJ2-5	TRBV7-9	CASSFVAGGQETQYF	TGTGCCAGCAGCTTCGTGGCGGGGGGGCAAGAGACCCAGTACTTC
NA	NA	TRBJ1-4	TRBV7-6	CASSLYTPVTTNEKLFF	TGTGCCAGCAGCTTATATACCCCAGTGACAACTAATGAAAAACTGTTTTTT
NA	TRBD1	TRBJ1-1	TRBV10-3	CAISGDRARAEAFF	TGTGCCATCAGTGGGGACAGGGCGAGGGCTGAAGCTTTCTTT
NA	TRBD1	TRBJ1-5	TRBV6-5	CASSRTGNNQPQHF	TGTGCCAGCAGCAGGACAGGGAACAATCAGCCCCAGCATTTT
NA	NA	TRBJ1-5	TRBV2	CASSIQGSNQPQHF	TGTGCCAGCAGTATACAGGGAAGCAATCAGCCCCAGCATTTT
NA	TRBD2	TRBJ2-5	TRBV10-3	CAISESILAGGETQYF	TGTGCCATCAGTGAGTCGATTCTAGCGGGGGGTGAGACCCAGTACTTC
NA	TRBD1	TRBJ1-2	TRBV2	CASTTYGQGPGYTF	TGTGCCAGCACTACCTATGGACAGGGGCCCGGCTACACCTTC
NA	NA	TRBJ2-6	TRBV4-3	CASSQAGTSGANVLTF	TGCGCCAGCAGCCAAGCCGGGACATCTGGGGCCAACGTCCTGACTTTC
NA	NA	TRBJ2-1	TRBV15	CATSPGWGVQFF	TGTGCCACCAGCCCAGGTTGGGGGGTACAGTTCTTC
NA	NA	TRBJ2-3	TRBV6-4	CASSDSFREDTQYF	TGTGCCAGCAGTGACTCTTTCAGGGAAGATACGCAGTATTTT
NA	NA	TRBJ2-7	TRBV6-5	CASKRGDHEQYF	TGTGCCAGCAAACGCGGAGACCACGAGCAGTACTTC
NA	NA	TRBJ1-2	TRBV11-2	CASSFGNYGYTF	TGTGCCAGCAGCTTCGGTAACTATGGCTACACCTTC
NA	NA	TRBJ2-1	TRBV9	CASNLAPYNEQFF	TGTGCCAGCAACCTCGCGCCCTACAATGAGCAGTTCTTC
NA	NA	TRBJ1-5	TRBV27	CASSLNRLGNQPQHF	TGTGCCAGCAGTTTAAACAGGTTAGGTAATCAGCCCCAGCATTTT
NA	TRBD2	TRBJ2-3	TRBV25-1	CASSESPGGSTDTQYF	TGTGCCAGCAGTGAATCCCCGGGGGGAAGCACAGATACGCAGTATTTT
few	NA	TRBJ1-4	TRBV5-4	CASTEGGTNEKLFF	TGTGCCAGCACCGAGGGTGGGACTAATGAAAAACTGTTTTTT
NA	NA	TRBJ1-1	TRBV6-5	CASSRGAGEAFF	TGTGCCAGCAGCCGGGGGGCAGGGGAAGCTTTCTTT
once	TRBD1	TRBJ1-4	TRBV6-5	CASKSTGGREKLFF	TGTGCCAGCAAGTCCACAGGGGGCAGGGAAAAACTGTTTTTT
NA	TRBD2	TRBJ2-7	TRBV7-9	CASSHGTSGGIHVPYF	TGTGCCAGCAGTCATGGGACTAGCGGGGGGATTCATGTCCCGTACTTC
once	NA	TRBJ1-6	TRBV7-9	CASSLGTGGSPLHF	TGTGCCAGCAGCTTGGGAACAGGAGGGTCACCCCTCCACTTT
NA	NA	TRBJ2-4	TRBV11-1	CASSPPGLHQEYF	TGTGCCAGCAGCCCACCTGGACTTCACCAGGAGTACTTC
NA	TRBD1	TRBJ2-1	TRBV6-1	CASSNRGLINEQFF	TGTGCCAGCAGTAACAGGGGGCTCATCAATGAGCAGTTCTTC
NA	TRBD1	TRBJ1-2	TRBV25-1	CASSELDRGEHGYTF	TGTGCCAGCAGTGAATTGGACAGGGGGGAACATGGCTACACCTTC
NA	NA	TRBJ1-2	TRBV4-3	CASSQEDSYNYGYTF	TGCGCCAGCAGCCAAGAAGACAGCTATAACTATGGCTACACCTTC
NA	NA	TRBJ1-5	TRBV2	CASRAGEGQPQHF	TGTGCCAGCCGGGCGGGGGAAGGTCAGCCCCAGCATTTT
NA	NA	TRBJ1-4	TRBV6-5	CASRRSNEKLFF	TGTGCCAGCAGACGTAGTAATGAAAAACTGTTTTTT
once	TRBD2	TRBJ2-5	TRBV4-1	CASSQNVRAGGMTTQYF	TGCGCCAGCAGCCAGAACGTAAGGGCGGGGGGAATGACGACCCAGTACTTC
NA	NA	TRBJ2-5	TRBV7-9	CASSHTNQETQYF	TGTGCCAGCAGTCACACTAACCAAGAGACCCAGTACTTC
NA	TRBD1	TRBJ1-5	TRBV6-1	CASSEETGGNQPQHF	TGTGCCAGCAGTGAAGAGACAGGGGGCAATCAGCCCCAGCATTTT
few	NA	TRBJ1-1	TRBV4-2	CASSPIPNTEAFF	TGTGCCAGCAGCCCTATACCGAACACTGAAGCTTTCTTT
once	TRBD1	TRBJ1-1	TRBV29-1	CSVRGQGRTEAFF	TGCAGCGTTAGGGGACAGGGAAGGACTGAAGCTTTCTTT
NA	NA	TRBJ1-3	TRBV27	CASSRGGTGNTIYF	TGTGCCAGCAGTCGTGGGGGCACTGGAAACACCATATATTTT
once	TRBD1	TRBJ1-1	TRBV5-1	CASSSTGGNTEAFF	TGCGCCAGCAGCTCTACAGGGGGGAACACTGAAGCTTTCTTT
NA	NA	TRBJ1-1	TRBV5-1	CASSLGGRGNTEAFF	TGCGCCAGCAGCTTGGGGGGCAGGGGGAACACTGAAGCTTTCTTT
NA	NA	TRBJ1-2	TRBV18	CASSPERSYGYTF	TGTGCCAGCTCACCAGAGAGGAGCTATGGCTACACCTTC
NA	NA	TRBJ2-1	TRBV18	CASSPGGMSYNEQFF	TGTGCCAGCTCACCTGGCGGAATGTCCTACAATGAGCAGTTCTTC
NA	NA	TRBJ1-5	TRBV18	CASSPARDQPQHF	TGTGCCAGCTCACCGGCCCGGGATCAGCCCCAGCATTTT